These T cell receptor beta chains were read from a single sample in a study of a mutant IDH1 vaccine in newly diagnosed glioma. These receptors have no known antigen. TCRdb keeps only in-frame clones here, not all; method: immunoSEQ multiplex PCR. The sample consists of 38,000 or so clones, approximately 93% of them appearing once. This specimen was PBMCs, taken from a glioma patient whose treatment included an IDH1 peptide vaccine. Receptors were obtained from a man aged 45-60 years with glioma. Both conserved end residues are part of each CDR3. A D gene is named only where the DNA matches it firmly. Part of the rows lack a size; the others show once, few, many or a class for expanded clones.

v_gene	j_gene	d_gene	abundance	CDR3aa	CDR3nt
TRBV19	TRBJ2-2	NA	NA	CASTLTRNGELFF	TGTGCCAGTACTCTGACTAGAAACGGGGAGCTGTTTTTT
TRBV28	TRBJ1-1	NA	NA	CRVGRENTEAFF	TGTCGGGTCGGGAGGGAGAACACTGAAGCTTTCTTT
TRBV18	TRBJ2-7	TRBD1	NA	CASSPTGQGHEQYF	TGTGCCAGCTCACCGACGGGACAGGGGCACGAGCAGTACTTC
TRBV5-1	TRBJ2-5	NA	NA	CASSRRPRDSRPETQYF	TGCGCCAGCAGCCGGAGACCCCGGGACTCTCGACCTGAGACCCAGTACTTC
TRBV10-2	TRBJ1-3	NA	NA	CASSESGNTIYF	TGCGCCAGCAGTGAATCCGGAAACACCATATATTTT
TRBV29-1	TRBJ2-3	TRBD2	NA	CSAQGGGTDTQYF	TGCAGCGCTCAGGGCGGGGGGACAGATACGCAGTATTTT
TRBV27	TRBJ2-7	NA	NA	CASRIRGGEQYF	TGTGCCAGCAGAATCAGGGGAGGCGAGCAGTACTTC
TRBV6-1	TRBJ1-5	NA	NA	CASSELGHYSNQPQHF	TGTGCCAGCAGTGAACTCGGACACTATAGCAATCAGCCCCAGCATTTT
TRBV5-1	TRBJ2-5	NA	NA	CASSLKGQETQYF	TGCGCCAGCAGCTTGAAGGGGCAAGAGACCCAGTACTTC
TRBV5-1	TRBJ2-3	NA	NA	CASSLGGGPRTDTQYF	TGCGCCAGCAGCTTGGGAGGGGGTCCCCGCACAGATACGCAGTATTTT
TRBV27	TRBJ1-5	TRBD1	once	CASSFGTGTNQPQHF	TGTGCCAGCAGTTTCGGGACAGGGACCAATCAGCCCCAGCATTTT
TRBV29-1	TRBJ1-2	TRBD1	NA	CSANPLAQGPLHSNYGYTF	TGCAGCGCCAACCCGCTGGCACAGGGGCCCTTACACTCTAACTATGGCTACACCTTC
TRBV2	TRBJ2-7	NA	once	CASSEGPPWTQAIYEQYF	TGTGCCAGCAGTGAAGGGCCACCCTGGACACAAGCAATATACGAGCAGTACTTC
TRBV5-1	TRBJ2-7	NA	NA	CASSPTGAGEQYF	TGCGCCAGCAGCCCCACAGGGGCGGGGGAGCAGTACTTC
TRBV2	TRBJ2-2	NA	NA	CASSRRGFNTGELFF	TGTGCCAGCTCCCGGAGAGGGTTTAACACCGGGGAGCTGTTTTTT
TRBV28	TRBJ2-7	NA	NA	CASSFRGDSYEQYF	TGTGCCAGCAGTTTTCGGGGCGACTCCTACGAGCAGTACTTC
TRBV29-1	TRBJ1-1	NA	NA	CSVEWGSGNTEAFF	TGCAGCGTTGAATGGGGGTCAGGGAACACTGAAGCTTTCTTT
TRBV2	TRBJ1-5	NA	NA	CASSVRDSNQPQHF	TGTGCCAGCAGTGTCAGAGATAGCAATCAGCCCCAGCATTTT
TRBV6-1	TRBJ1-1	NA	NA	CASKQDPNTEAFF	TGTGCCAGCAAACAGGACCCGAACACTGAAGCTTTCTTT
TRBV6-5	TRBJ1-1	TRBD1	NA	CASSYSNTGGSTEAFF	TGTGCCAGCAGTTACTCGAATACAGGGGGGAGCACTGAAGCTTTCTTT
TRBV30	TRBJ2-1	NA	NA	CAWGPMWGFGEQFF	TGTGCCTGGGGCCCCATGTGGGGGTTCGGTGAGCAGTTCTTC
TRBV28	TRBJ1-3	TRBD1	NA	CASSLGQGLKWYF	TGTGCCAGCAGTCTCGGACAGGGGTTAAAGTGGTATTTT
TRBV27	TRBJ1-6	NA	NA	CASSFKGRLSYNSPLHF	TGTGCCAGCAGTTTTAAGGGGAGGTTGTCCTATAATTCACCCCTCCACTTT
TRBV7-9	TRBJ2-3	NA	once	CASSLVGDTQYF	TGTGCCAGCAGCTTAGTAGGGGATACGCAGTATTTT
TRBV6-5	TRBJ2-2	NA	NA	CATGVTGELFF	TGTGCCACTGGTGTCACCGGGGAGCTGTTTTTT
TRBV19	TRBJ2-3	NA	NA	CASSPASYRTDTQYF	TGTGCCAGTAGTCCGGCCTCCTACCGCACAGATACGCAGTATTTT
TRBV6-5	TRBJ1-1	NA	NA	CASSYLGGNTEAFF	TGTGCCAGCAGTTACCTAGGGGGGAACACTGAAGCTTTCTTT
TRBV4-1	TRBJ1-3	NA	NA	CASSPRGRLSGNTIYF	TGCGCCAGCAGCCCGAGGGGACGTCTCTCTGGAAACACCATATATTTT
TRBV30	TRBJ2-5	NA	NA	CAWSVRGSYQETQYF	TGTGCCTGGAGTGTACGGGGCTCCTACCAAGAGACCCAGTACTTC
TRBV2	TRBJ1-2	NA	NA	CASSSGTNYGYTF	TGTGCCAGCAGCTCCGGGACTAACTATGGCTACACCTTC
TRBV28	TRBJ1-1	NA	NA	CASSFEGEAFF	TGTGCCAGCAGTTTTGAAGGAGAAGCTTTCTTT
TRBV19	TRBJ1-1	TRBD1	NA	CASLWTGRDEAFF	TGTGCCAGTCTCTGGACAGGGAGGGATGAAGCTTTCTTT
TRBV5-1	TRBJ2-3	NA	NA	CASSLGGNTDTQYF	TGCGCCAGCAGCTTGGGGGGTAACACAGATACGCAGTATTTT
TRBV19	TRBJ1-4	NA	NA	CASSGGLMEKLFF	TGTGCCAGTAGTGGCGGGCTAATGGAAAAACTGTTTTTT
TRBV19	TRBJ1-1	NA	few	CASRGGRRVTEAFF	TGTGCCAGTAGAGGGGGGCGACGGGTCACTGAAGCTTTCTTT